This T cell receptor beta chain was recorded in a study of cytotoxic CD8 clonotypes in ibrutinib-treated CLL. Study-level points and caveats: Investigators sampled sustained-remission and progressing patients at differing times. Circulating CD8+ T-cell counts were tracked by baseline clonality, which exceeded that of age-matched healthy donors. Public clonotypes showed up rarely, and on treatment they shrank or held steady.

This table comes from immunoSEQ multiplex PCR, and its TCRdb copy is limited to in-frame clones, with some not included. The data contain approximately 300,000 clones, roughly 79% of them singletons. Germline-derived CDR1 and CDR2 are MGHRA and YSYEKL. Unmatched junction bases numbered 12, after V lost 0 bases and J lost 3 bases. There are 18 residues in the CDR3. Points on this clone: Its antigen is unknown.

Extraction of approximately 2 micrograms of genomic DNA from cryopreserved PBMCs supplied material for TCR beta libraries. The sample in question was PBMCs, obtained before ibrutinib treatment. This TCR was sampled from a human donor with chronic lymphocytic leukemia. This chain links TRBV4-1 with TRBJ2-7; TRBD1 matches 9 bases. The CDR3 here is CASSQEVEGGQGIYEQYF. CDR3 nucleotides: TGCGCCAGCAGCCAAGAAGTGGAAGGGGGACAGGGTATCTACGAGCAGTACTTC.